Sequencing of this T cell receptor beta chain was carried out in a study of OX40 agonist ivuxolimab in advanced cancers. The overall study: Ivuxolimab, an antibody acting as an agonist of OX40 (CD134), was used to treat patients.

Method: immunoSEQ multiplex PCR; TCRdb's copy keeps in-frame clones and lacks some. The sample shows roughly 100,000 clones, approximately 94% of them seen only once. At baseline, cycle 4 day 1, and cycle 7 day 1, blood was sampled. Source: CD4+ or CD8+ T cells sorted from blood, taken in a trial of the OX40 agonist ivuxolimab. This TCR derives from an adult with an advanced solid tumor such as melanoma, head and neck, liver or kidney cancer.

CDR3 nucleotide sequence: TGTGCCAGCAGTTTATTGGGAGACAGGGGCTATGGCTACACCTTC. Translation gives CASSLLGDRGYGYTF. This chain joins TRBV28 and TRBJ1-2, with 8 bases aligning to TRBD1. This CDR3 spans 15 amino acids. Germline CDR1 and CDR2: MDHEN and SYDVKM. Trimming took 1 base from V and 4 from J; bases not matched to a gene: 5.